The rows below give T cell receptor beta chains drawn from one sample of a study of T cell changes during pregnancy in multiple sclerosis. Clones were read by immunoSEQ multiplex PCR, and TCRdb kept only the in-frame ones, dropping some. The table has around 30,000 clones, about nine tenths seen once. This material consisted of CD8+ T cells from peripheral blood mononuclear cells, taken in the first trimester of pregnancy. Every receptor here comes from a female donor with multiple sclerosis, enrolled in a pregnancy study. Each CDR3 is given with its conserved first and last residue. D genes are given only for firm matches. Some rows have no size entry. The others give once, few or many, or a class for an expanded clone.

v_gene	j_gene	abundance	d_gene	CDR3aa	CDR3nt
TRBV30	TRBJ1-6	few	NA	CAWSVPPGAGHSPLHF	TGTGCCTGGAGTGTCCCCCCAGGGGCCGGCCATTCACCCCTCCACTTT
TRBV7-9	TRBJ1-6	NA	TRBD1	CASSPGQGASPLHF	TGTGCCAGCAGCCCAGGACAGGGGGCTTCACCCCTCCACTTT
TRBV5-6	TRBJ2-7	once	TRBD1	CASSSGTAYEQYF	TGTGCCAGCAGCTCCGGGACAGCGTACGAGCAGTACTTC
TRBV9	TRBJ2-5	few	TRBD2	CASSAGLGIETQYF	TGTGCCAGCAGCGCGGGACTAGGCATAGAGACCCAGTACTTC
TRBV2	TRBJ2-4	few	NA	CASSTGQPTYF	TGTGCCAGCAGTACTGGACAGCCGACGTACTTC
TRBV7-9	TRBJ2-1	NA	TRBD2	CASSDLLAGGPFGHEQFF	TGTGCCAGCAGCGATTTACTAGCGGGAGGGCCTTTTGGACATGAGCAGTTCTTC
TRBV6-6	TRBJ2-4	NA	TRBD2	CASSYSGALDIQYF	TGTGCCAGCAGTTATAGCGGGGCGTTGGACATTCAGTACTTC
TRBV28	TRBJ1-1	NA	NA	CASSLSFNTEAFF	TGTGCCAGCAGTTTATCCTTCAACACTGAAGCTTTCTTT
TRBV10-3	TRBJ2-7	NA	NA	CAIGRTADEQYF	TGTGCCATCGGGAGAACGGCGGATGAGCAGTACTTC
TRBV5-6	TRBJ2-1	NA	NA	CASSLGTKQFF	TGTGCCAGCAGCTTAGGGACAAAGCAGTTCTTC
TRBV28	TRBJ2-1	NA	TRBD2	CASRLAGINEQFF	TGTGCCAGCAGACTAGCGGGGATAAATGAGCAGTTCTTC
TRBV27	TRBJ2-7	NA	TRBD2	CASSQGTSGGYEQYF	TGTGCCAGCAGTCAAGGGACTAGCGGAGGCTACGAGCAGTACTTC
TRBV11-2	TRBJ1-1	NA	NA	CASSLSGDGGDEAFF	TGTGCCAGCAGCTTATCGGGGGATGGGGGGGATGAAGCTTTCTTT
TRBV7-3	TRBJ2-1	NA	TRBD1	CASSLRDPTGEDGNEQFF	TGTGCCAGCAGCTTACGCGACCCGACAGGGGAGGATGGGAATGAGCAGTTCTTC
TRBV19	TRBJ1-1	NA	NA	CASSTTVWVEVNTEAFF	TGTGCCAGTAGTACGACCGTATGGGTAGAGGTGAACACTGAAGCTTTCTTT
TRBV28	TRBJ2-5	NA	NA	CASRRQGTTQHQETQYF	TGTGCCAGCCGACGGCAGGGGACTACCCAACATCAAGAGACCCAGTACTTC
TRBV27	TRBJ2-2	NA	NA	CASSPQQGNTGELFF	TGTGCCAGCAGTCCCCAGCAGGGGAACACCGGGGAGCTGTTTTTT
TRBV5-1	TRBJ2-7	NA	TRBD1	CASSFDYGTGASYEQYF	TGCGCCAGCAGCTTCGATTACGGGACAGGGGCGTCCTACGAGCAGTACTTC
TRBV11-2	TRBJ2-3	once	NA	CASSESTTDTQYF	TGTGCCAGCAGCGAGTCCACCACAGATACGCAGTATTTT
TRBV6-5	TRBJ2-2	NA	NA	CASSYNGANTGELFF	TGTGCCAGCAGTTACAACGGGGCGAACACCGGGGAGCTGTTTTTT
TRBV19	TRBJ1-5	NA	NA	CASSIDLGTILQPQHF	TGTGCCAGTAGTATAGATCTGGGGACAATCCTTCAGCCCCAGCATTTT
TRBV2	TRBJ1-2	NA	NA	CASSENLGGTNYGYTF	TGTGCCAGCAGTGAAAATCTCGGGGGGACCAACTATGGCTACACCTTC
TRBV11-2	TRBJ1-4	NA	TRBD1	CASSSGDRTTNEKLFF	TGTGCCAGCAGCTCCGGGGACAGAACAACTAATGAAAAACTGTTTTTT
TRBV6-5	TRBJ1-4	NA	TRBD1	CASSYTGDRDEKLFF	TGTGCCAGCAGTTATACCGGGGACAGGGATGAAAAACTGTTTTTT
TRBV10-1	TRBJ2-5	NA	TRBD1	CASTTGGRETQYF	TGCGCCAGCACGACAGGGGGCAGGGAGACCCAGTACTTC
TRBV19	TRBJ1-5	NA	NA	CASRRTDWDQPQHF	TGTGCCAGTAGACGGACAGACTGGGATCAGCCCCAGCATTTT
TRBV9	TRBJ2-7	NA	TRBD1	CASSGGTGGFYEQYF	TGTGCCAGCAGCGGCGGGACAGGGGGGTTCTACGAGCAGTACTTC
TRBV7-9	TRBJ1-2	NA	NA	CASSSGSPNYGYTF	TGTGCCAGCAGCTCAGGGTCGCCTAACTATGGCTACACCTTC